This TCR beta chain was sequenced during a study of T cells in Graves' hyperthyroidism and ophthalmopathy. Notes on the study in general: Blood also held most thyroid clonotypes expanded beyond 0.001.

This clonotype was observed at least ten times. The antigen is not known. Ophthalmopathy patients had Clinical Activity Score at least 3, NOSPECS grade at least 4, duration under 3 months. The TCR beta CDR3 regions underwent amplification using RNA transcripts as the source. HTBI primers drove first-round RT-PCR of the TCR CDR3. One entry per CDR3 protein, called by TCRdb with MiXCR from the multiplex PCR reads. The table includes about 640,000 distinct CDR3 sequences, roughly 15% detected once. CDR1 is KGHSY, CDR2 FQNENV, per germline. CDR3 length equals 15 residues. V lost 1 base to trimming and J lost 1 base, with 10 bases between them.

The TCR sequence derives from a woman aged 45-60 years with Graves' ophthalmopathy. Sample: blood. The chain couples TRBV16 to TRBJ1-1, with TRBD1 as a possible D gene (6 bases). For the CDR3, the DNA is TGTGCCAGCAGCCAATTGGACAGCGAGAACACTGAAGCTTTCTTT. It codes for CASSQLDSENTEAFF.